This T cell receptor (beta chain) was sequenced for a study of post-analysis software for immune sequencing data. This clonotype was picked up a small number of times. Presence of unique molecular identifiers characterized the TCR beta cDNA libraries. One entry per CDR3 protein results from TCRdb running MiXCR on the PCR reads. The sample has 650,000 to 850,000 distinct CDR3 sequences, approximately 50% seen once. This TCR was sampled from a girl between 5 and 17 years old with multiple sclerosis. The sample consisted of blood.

Written as DNA, the CDR3 is TGTGCCAGCAGCCAAGGGGACGGCGGGGCCAAAAACATTCAGTACTTC. It is translated as CASSQGDGGAKNIQYF. This rearrangement joins TRBV3-1 to TRBJ2-4; D is possibly TRBD1 or TRBD2 (5 bases each). The V gene's germline CDR1 is LGHDT and CDR2 YNNKEL (reference sequence). The CDR3 loop spans 16 amino acids. V lost 1 base, J lost 1 base, and 11 bases lay in between.